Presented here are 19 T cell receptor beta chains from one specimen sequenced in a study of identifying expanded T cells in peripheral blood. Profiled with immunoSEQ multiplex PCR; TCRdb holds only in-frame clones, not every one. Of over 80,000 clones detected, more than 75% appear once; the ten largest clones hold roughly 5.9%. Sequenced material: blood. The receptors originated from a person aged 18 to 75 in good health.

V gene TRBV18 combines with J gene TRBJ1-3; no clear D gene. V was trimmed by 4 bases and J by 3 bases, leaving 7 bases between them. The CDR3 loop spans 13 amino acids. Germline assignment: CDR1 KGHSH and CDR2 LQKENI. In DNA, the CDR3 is TGTGCCAGCTCACGATCGTTTGGAAACACCATATATTTT. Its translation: CASSRSFGNTIYF. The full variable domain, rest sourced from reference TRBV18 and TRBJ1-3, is NAGVMQNPRHLVRRRGQEARLRCSPMKGHSHVYWYRQLPEEGLKFMVYLQKENIIDESGMPKERFSAEFPKEGPSILRIQQVVRGDSAAYFCASSRSFGNTIYFGEGSWLTVV.

CDR3 residues: CSAPDDADRTEAFF. CDR3 DNA: TGCAGCGCTCCGGACGACGCGGATCGGACTGAAGCTTTCTTT. The rearrangement links TRBV29-1 to TRBJ1-1; no clear D gene. Germline V CDR1 and CDR2: SQVTM, ANQGSEA. The CDR3 has 14 residues. V lost 7 bases to trimming and J lost 5 bases, with 20 bases between them.

CDR3 in DNA: TGTGCCTGGCTCCCGGCGGGGAGCTCCTACAATGAGCAGTTCTTC. It translates to CAWLPAGSSYNEQFF. This chain uses TRBV30 with TRBJ2-1; a weak D match, TRBD2 (6 bases). Trimming pared 5 bases from V and 0 bases from J, leaving 14 bases between. This CDR3 region has 15 residues. CDR1 and CDR2 (germline): GTSNPN, SVGIG (reference sequence).

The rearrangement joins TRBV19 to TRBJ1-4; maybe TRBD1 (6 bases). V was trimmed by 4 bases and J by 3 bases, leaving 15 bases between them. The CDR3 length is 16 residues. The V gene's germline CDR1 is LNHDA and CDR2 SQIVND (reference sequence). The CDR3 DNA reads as TGTGCCAGTAGTAGACGACTGGACAGCCCTAATGAAAAACTGTTTTTT. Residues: CASSRRLDSPNEKLFF.

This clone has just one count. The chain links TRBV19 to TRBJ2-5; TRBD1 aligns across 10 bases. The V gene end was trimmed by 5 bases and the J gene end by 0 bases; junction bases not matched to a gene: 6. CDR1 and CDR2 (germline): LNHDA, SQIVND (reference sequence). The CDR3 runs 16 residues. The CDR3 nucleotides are TGTGCCAGTAGTTTCGGGACAGGGGTGTACCAAGAGACCCAGTACTTC. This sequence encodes CASSFGTGVYQETQYF.

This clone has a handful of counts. CDR3: CASSGSGTAYEQYF. CDR3 DNA: TGTGCCAGCAGTGGATCCGGGACAGCCTACGAGCAGTACTTC. The J gene is TRBJ2-7, the V gene TRBV27; TRBD1 agrees at 7 bases. Germline V lookup: CDR1 MNHEY, CDR2 SMNVEV (reference sequence). This CDR3 is built from 14 residues. The J segment lost 2 bases and the V segment lost 5 bases, leaving 6 bases of the junction unmatched.

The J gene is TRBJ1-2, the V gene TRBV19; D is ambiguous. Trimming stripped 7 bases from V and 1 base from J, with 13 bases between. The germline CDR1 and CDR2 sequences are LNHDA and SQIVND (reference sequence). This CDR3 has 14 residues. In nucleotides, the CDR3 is TGTGCCAGTACCGGGCAGGTTAATAACTATGGCTACACCTTC. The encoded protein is CASTGQVNNYGYTF.

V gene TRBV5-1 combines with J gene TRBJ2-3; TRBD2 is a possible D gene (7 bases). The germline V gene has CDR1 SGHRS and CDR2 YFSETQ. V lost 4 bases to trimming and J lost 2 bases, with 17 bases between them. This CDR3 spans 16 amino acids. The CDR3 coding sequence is TGCGCCAGCAGCCCCACGGCGGGGGCTACCACAGATACGCAGTATTTT. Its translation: CASSPTAGATTDTQYF. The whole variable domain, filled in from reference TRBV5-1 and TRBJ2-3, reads KAGVTQTPRYLIKTRGQQVTLSCSPISGHRSVSWYQQTPGQGLQFLFEYFSETQRNKGNFPGRFSGRQFSNSRSEMNVSTLELGDSALYLCASSPTAGATTDTQYFGPGTRLTVL.

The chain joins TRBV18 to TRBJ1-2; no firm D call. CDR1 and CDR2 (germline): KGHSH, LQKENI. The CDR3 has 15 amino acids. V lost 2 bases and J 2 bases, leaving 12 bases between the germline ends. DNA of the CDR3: TGTGCCAGCTCACCAGTCCAGGCCGCCAACTATGGCTACACCTTC. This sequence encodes CASSPVQAANYGYTF. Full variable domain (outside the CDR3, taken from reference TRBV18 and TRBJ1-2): NAGVMQNPRHLVRRRGQEARLRCSPMKGHSHVYWYRQLPEEGLKFMVYLQKENIIDESGMPKERFSAEFPKEGPSILRIQQVVRGDSAAYFCASSPVQAANYGYTFGSGTRLTVV.

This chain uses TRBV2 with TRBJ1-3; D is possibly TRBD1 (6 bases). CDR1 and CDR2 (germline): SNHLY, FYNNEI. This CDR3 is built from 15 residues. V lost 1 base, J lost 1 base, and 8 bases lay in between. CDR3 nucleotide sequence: TGTGCCAGCAGTGAAGACAGGGCGTCTGGAAACACCATATATTTT. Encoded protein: CASSEDRASGNTIYF.

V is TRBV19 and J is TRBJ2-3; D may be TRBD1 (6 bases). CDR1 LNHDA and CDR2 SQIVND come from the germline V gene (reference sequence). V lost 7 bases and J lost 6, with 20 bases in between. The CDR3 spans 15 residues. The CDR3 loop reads CASKAGVGPSDTQYF. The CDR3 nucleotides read TGTGCCAGTAAAGCAGGGGTGGGTCCCTCGGATACGCAGTATTTT. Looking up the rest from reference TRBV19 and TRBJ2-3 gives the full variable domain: DGGITQSPKYLFRKEGQNVTLSCEQNLNHDAMYWYRQDPGQGLRLIYYSQIVNDFQKGDIAEGYSVSREKKESFPLTVTSAQKNPTAFYLCASKAGVGPSDTQYFGPGTRLTVL.

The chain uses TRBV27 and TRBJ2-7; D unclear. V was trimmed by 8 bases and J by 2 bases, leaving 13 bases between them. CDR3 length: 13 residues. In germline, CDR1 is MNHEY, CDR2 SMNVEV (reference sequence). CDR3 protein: CASRRFGAYEQYF. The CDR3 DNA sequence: TGTGCCAGCCGCCGTTTTGGGGCCTACGAGCAGTACTTC.

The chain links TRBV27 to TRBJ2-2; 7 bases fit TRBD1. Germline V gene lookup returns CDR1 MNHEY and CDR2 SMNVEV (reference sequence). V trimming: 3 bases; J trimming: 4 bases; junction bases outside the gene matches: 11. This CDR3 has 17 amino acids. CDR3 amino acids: CASSFISSGGSTGELFF. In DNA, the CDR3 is TGTGCCAGCAGTTTTATTTCTTCAGGGGGAAGCACCGGGGAGCTGTTTTTT.

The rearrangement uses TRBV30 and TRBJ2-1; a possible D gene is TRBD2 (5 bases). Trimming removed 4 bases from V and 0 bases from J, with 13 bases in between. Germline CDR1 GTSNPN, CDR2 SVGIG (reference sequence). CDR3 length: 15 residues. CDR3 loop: CAWTTSPSSYNEQFF. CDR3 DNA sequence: TGTGCCTGGACCACTAGTCCCAGCTCCTACAATGAGCAGTTCTTC.

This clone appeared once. CDR3 DNA: TGTGCCAGCAGCGCCGGGGGGCAAGATACGCAGTATTTT. Its protein is CASSAGGQDTQYF. The chain recombines TRBV11-3 with TRBJ2-3; possibly TRBD2 for D (7 bases). V lost 5 bases and J lost 5, with 11 bases in between. This CDR3 has 13 amino acids. Germline CDR1 SGHNT, CDR2 YENEEA.

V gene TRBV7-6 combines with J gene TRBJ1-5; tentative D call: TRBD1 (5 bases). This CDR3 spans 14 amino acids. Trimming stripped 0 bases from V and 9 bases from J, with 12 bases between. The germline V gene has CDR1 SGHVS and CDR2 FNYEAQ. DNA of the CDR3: TGTGCCAGCAGCTTAGCCTCGGGTGGGGGGCCCCAGCATTTT. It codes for CASSLASGGGPQHF.

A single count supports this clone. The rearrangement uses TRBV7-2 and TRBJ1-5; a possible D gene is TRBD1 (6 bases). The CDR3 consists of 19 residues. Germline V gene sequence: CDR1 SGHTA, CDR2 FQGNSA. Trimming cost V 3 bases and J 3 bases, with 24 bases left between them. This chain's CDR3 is CASSFVGEGPGHHNQPQHF. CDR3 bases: TGTGCCAGCAGCTTCGTAGGTGAAGGACCGGGACACCACAATCAGCCCCAGCATTTT.

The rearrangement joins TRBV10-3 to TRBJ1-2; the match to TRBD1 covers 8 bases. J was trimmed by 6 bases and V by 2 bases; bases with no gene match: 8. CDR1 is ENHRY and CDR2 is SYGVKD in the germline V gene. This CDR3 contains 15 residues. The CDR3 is CAISEPGQDTNGYTF. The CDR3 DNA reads TGTGCCATCAGTGAGCCGGGACAGGACACCAATGGCTACACCTTC.

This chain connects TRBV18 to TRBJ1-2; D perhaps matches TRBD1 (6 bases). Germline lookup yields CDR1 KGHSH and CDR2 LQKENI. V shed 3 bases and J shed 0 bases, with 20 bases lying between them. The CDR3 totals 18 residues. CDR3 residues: CASSPWAITGTTNYGYTF. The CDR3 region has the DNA TGTGCCAGCTCACCGTGGGCGATCACAGGGACTACTAACTATGGCTACACCTTC.